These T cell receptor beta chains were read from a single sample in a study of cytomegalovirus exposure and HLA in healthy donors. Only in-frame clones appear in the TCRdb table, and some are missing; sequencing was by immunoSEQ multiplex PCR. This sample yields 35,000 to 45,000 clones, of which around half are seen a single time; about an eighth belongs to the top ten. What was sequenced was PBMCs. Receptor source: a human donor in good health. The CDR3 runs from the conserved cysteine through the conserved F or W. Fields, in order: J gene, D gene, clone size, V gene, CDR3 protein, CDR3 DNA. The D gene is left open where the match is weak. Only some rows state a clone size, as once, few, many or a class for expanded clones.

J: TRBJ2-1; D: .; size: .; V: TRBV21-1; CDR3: CASSKAGGPNNEQFF; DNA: TGTGCCAGCAGCAAAGCGGGAGGGCCGAACAATGAGCAGTTCTTC
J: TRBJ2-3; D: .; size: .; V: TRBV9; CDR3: CASSVGRVLRFSTDTQYF; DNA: TGTGCCAGCAGCGTAGGGAGAGTTCTCCGCTTTAGCACAGATACGCAGTATTTT
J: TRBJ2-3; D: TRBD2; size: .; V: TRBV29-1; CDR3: CRVIEGAGGNAQYF; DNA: TGCAGGGTGATCGAGGGGGCGGGGGGGAATGCGCAGTATTTT
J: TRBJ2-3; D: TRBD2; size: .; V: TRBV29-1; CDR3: CSAPAGGSTDTQYF; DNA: TGCAGCGCCCCAGCGGGGGGGAGCACAGATACGCAGTATTTT
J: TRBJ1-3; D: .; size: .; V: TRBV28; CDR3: CASSLGGYSGNTIYF; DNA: TGTGCCAGCAGTTTAGGGGGGTACTCTGGAAACACCATATATTTT
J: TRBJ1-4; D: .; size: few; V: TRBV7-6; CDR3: CASSLGAAINEKLFF; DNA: TGTGCCAGCAGCTTAGGGGCAGCTATTAATGAAAAACTGTTTTTT
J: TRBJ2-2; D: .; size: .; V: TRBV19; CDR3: CASHRLSGEGGELFF; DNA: TGTGCCAGTCACAGGCTATCGGGGGAAGGCGGGGAGCTGTTTTTT
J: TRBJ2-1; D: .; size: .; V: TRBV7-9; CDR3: CASSLVFADNEQFF; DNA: TGTGCCAGCAGCTTAGTTTTCGCAGACAATGAGCAGTTCTTC
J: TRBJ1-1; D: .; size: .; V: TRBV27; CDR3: CASSLRVRTEAFF; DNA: TGTGCCAGCAGTTTACGAGTTAGAACTGAAGCTTTCTTT
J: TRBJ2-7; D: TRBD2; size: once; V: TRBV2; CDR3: CASTQRGIYEQYF; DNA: TGTGCCAGCACACAGCGGGGAATCTACGAGCAGTACTTC
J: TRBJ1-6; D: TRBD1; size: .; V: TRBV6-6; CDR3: CASSSGTGNSPLHF; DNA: TGTGCCAGCAGTTCCGGGACAGGGAATTCACCCCTCCACTTT
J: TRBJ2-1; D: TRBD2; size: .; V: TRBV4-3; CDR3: CASSPKRTSGYNEQFF; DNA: TGCGCCAGCAGCCCCAAAAGGACTAGCGGATACAATGAGCAGTTCTTC
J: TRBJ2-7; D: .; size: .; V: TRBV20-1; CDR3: CSANLAREQYF; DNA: TGCAGTGCTAATCTAGCGAGAGAGCAGTACTTC
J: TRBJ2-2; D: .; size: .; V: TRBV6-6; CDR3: CATLRQGNTGELFF; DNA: TGTGCCACCCTTCGGCAGGGGAACACCGGGGAGCTGTTTTTT
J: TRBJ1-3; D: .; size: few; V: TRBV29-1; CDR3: CSVQKDSGNTIYF; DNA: TGCAGCGTCCAGAAAGACTCTGGAAACACCATATATTTT
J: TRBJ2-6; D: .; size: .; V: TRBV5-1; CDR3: CASSRESSGANVLTF; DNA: TGCGCCAGCAGCAGAGAGTCCTCTGGGGCCAACGTCCTGACTTTC
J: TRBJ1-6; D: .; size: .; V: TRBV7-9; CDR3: CASSLGQAANSPLHF; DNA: TGTGCCAGCAGCTTAGGACAGGCTGCGAACTCACCCCTCCACTTT
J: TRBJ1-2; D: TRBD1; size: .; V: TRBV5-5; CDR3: CASSSWTGRPYF; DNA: TGTGCCAGCAGCTCCTGGACAGGGAGGCCTTACTTC
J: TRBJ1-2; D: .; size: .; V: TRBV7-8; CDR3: CASSQAPVGYTF; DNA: TGTGCCAGCAGCCAAGCTCCTGTGGGCTACACCTTC
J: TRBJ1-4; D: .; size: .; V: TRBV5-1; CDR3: CASSLGQEKLFF; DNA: TGCGCCAGCAGCTTGGGGCAAGAAAAACTGTTTTTT
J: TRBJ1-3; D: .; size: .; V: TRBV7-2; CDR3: CASSPAAGWSGNTIYF; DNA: TGTGCCAGCAGCCCAGCAGCGGGCTGGTCTGGAAACACCATATATTTT
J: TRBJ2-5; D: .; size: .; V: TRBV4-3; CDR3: CASSPGTAGATQYF; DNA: TGCGCCAGCAGCCCTGGGACTGCCGGGGCGACCCAGTACTTC
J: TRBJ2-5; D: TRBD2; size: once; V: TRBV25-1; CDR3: CASSQLAGFQETQYF; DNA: TGTGCCAGCAGCCAACTAGCGGGGTTCCAAGAGACCCAGTACTTC
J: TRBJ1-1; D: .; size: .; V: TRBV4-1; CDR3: CASSQGGLGGHTEAFF; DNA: TGTGCCAGCAGCCAAGGAGGGTTGGGAGGTCACACTGAAGCTTTCTTT
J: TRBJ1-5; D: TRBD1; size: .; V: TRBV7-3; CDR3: CASSLVRGPNQPQHF; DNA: TGTGCCAGCAGCTTAGTCAGGGGGCCCAATCAGCCCCAGCATTTT
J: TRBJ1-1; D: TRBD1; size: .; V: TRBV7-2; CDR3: CASRTGGFDTEAFF; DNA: TGTGCCAGCAGGACAGGGGGCTTCGACACTGAAGCTTTCTTT
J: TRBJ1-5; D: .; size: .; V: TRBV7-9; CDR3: CASSDGGGKQPQHF; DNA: TGTGCCAGCAGCGACGGGGGGGGAAAACAACCCCAGCATTTT
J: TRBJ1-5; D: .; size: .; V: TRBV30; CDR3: CAWAAHPNQPQHF; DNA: TGTGCCTGGGCGGCACACCCGAATCAGCCCCAGCATTTT
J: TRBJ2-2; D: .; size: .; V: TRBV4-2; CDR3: CASSQGVVVSGELFF; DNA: TGTGCCAGCAGCCAAGGAGTTGTGGTTTCCGGGGAGCTGTTTTTT
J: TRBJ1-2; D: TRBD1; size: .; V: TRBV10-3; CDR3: CAISEVRQGTPLEIGYTF; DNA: TGTGCCATCAGTGAAGTGAGACAGGGCACCCCCTTAGAGATCGGCTACACCTTC
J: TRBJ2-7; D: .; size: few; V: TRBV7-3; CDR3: CASSLTPSYEQYF; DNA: TGTGCCAGCAGCTTAACGCCTAGCTACGAGCAGTACTTC
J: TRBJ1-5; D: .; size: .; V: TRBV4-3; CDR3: CASSQEAPHSNQPQHF; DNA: TGCGCCAGCAGCCAAGAGGCCCCGCATAGCAATCAGCCCCAGCATTTT
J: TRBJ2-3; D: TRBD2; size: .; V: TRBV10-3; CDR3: CAISEPPGGRTDTQYF; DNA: TGCGCCATCAGTGAGCCGCCGGGGGGTCGCACAGATACGCAGTATTTT
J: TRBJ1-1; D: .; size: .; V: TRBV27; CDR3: CASNGDYGAFF; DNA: TGTGCCAGCAACGGGGACTACGGAGCTTTCTTT
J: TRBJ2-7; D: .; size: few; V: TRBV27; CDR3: CATWAARGNIGSYEQYF; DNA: TGTGCCACCTGGGCTGCTCGGGGGAATATTGGGTCCTACGAGCAGTACTTC
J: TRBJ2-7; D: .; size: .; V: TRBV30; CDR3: CAWSGGSNSYEQYF; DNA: TGTGCCTGGAGTGGAGGCTCTAACTCCTACGAGCAGTACTTC
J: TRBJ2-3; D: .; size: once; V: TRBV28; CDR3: CASVPGGTDTQYF; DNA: TGTGCCAGCGTGCCAGGGGGCACAGATACGCAGTATTTT
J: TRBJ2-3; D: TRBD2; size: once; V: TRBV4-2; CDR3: CASSQDGAGGPTDTQYF; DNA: TGTGCCAGCAGCCAAGATGGGGCGGGAGGGCCGACAGATACGCAGTATTTT
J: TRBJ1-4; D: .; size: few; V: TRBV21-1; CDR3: CASTRASTNEKLFF; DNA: TGTGCCAGCACCAGGGCTTCAACTAATGAAAAACTGTTTTTT
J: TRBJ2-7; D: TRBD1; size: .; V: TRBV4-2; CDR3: CASSPTGTASYEQYF; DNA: TGTGCCAGCAGCCCTACCGGGACAGCATCCTACGAGCAGTACTTC
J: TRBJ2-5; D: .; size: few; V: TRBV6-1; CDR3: CASRRGGGETQYF; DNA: TGTGCCAGCAGAAGGGGAGGGGGAGAGACCCAGTACTTC
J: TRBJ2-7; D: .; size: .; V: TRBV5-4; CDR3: CASSLGVGGYEQYF; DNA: TGTGCCAGCAGCTTGGGGGTTGGGGGGTACGAGCAGTACTTC
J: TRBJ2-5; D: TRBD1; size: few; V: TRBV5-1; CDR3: CASTETGATQETQYF; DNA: TGCGCCAGCACCGAAACAGGGGCGACACAAGAGACCCAGTACTTC
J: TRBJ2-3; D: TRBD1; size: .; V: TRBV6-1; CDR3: CASSRGQLDTDTQYF; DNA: TGTGCCAGCAGTCGGGGACAGTTAGATACAGATACGCAGTATTTT
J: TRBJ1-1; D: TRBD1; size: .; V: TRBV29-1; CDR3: CSVRRGQGNTEAFF; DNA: TGCAGCGTTCGGAGAGGACAGGGAAACACTGAAGCTTTCTTT
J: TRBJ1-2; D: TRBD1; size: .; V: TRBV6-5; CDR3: CASRRQGANYGYTF; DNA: TGTGCCAGCAGGAGACAGGGGGCGAACTATGGCTACACCTTC
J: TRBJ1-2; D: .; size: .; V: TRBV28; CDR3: CAYRSQRANYGYTF; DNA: TGTGCCTACAGATCACAACGTGCTAACTATGGCTACACCTTC
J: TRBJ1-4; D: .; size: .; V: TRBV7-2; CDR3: CASSQSTNEKLFF; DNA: TGTGCCAGCAGCCAATCAACTAATGAAAAACTGTTTTTT
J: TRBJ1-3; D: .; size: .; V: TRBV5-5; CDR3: CASSPFISSNTIYF; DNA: TGTGCCAGCAGCCCTTTTATCAGTTCAAACACCATATATTTT
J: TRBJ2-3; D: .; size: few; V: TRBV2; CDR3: CASSELWESDTQYF; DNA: TGTGCCAGCAGTGAATTATGGGAGTCAGATACGCAGTATTTT
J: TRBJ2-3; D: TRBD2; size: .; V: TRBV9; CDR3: CASSTSGSADTQYF; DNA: TGTGCCAGCAGCACTAGCGGGAGCGCAGATACGCAGTATTTT
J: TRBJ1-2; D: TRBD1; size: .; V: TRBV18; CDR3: CASSPGTGVGYTF; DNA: TGTGCCAGCTCACCGGGGACAGGGGTTGGCTACACCTTC
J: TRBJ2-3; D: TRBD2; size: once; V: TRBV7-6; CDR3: CASSLSGGLDTQYF; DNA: TGTGCCAGCAGCTTATCCGGGGGGTTAGATACGCAGTATTTT
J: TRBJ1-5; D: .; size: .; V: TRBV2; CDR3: CASSVTGNSNQPQHF; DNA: TGTGCCAGCAGTGTCACGGGGAATAGCAATCAGCCCCAGCATTTT
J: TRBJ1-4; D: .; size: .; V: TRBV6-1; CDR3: CASSLGAPEKLFF; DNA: TGTGCCAGCAGTCTGGGGGCCCCGGAAAAACTGTTTTTT